The clone carrying this T cell receptor (beta chain) was observed at least ten times. What it binds is unknown. These data come from a study of T-cell reconstitution after alpha-beta-depleted transplantation in children. Overall study results and limits: Two months or so post-transplant, alpha-beta T cells reportedly derived from several hundred expanded graft clones. In some patients, recipient T cells and intrathymic progenitors surviving conditioning explained high day-60 diversity. T-cell numbers and diversity, one year after transplant, stemmed largely from T cells that were newly produced.

The CDR3 is 13 residues long. V was clipped by 1 base and J by 5 bases, with 8 bases between them. Germline loops: CDR1 DFQATT, CDR2 SNEGSKA (reference sequence). During its preparation, the TCRbeta library received unique molecular identifiers. TCRdb re-called the PCR reads through MiXCR, storing one row per CDR3 protein. The sample includes about 32,000 distinct CDR3 sequences, 6% to 8.5% of them seen just once. The chain recombines TRBV20-1 with TRBJ2-2; D may be TRBD1 (5 bases). This receptor was obtained from a child less than two years old who had a stem cell transplant for acute myeloid leukemia, so the T cells may come from the graft donor. The sequencing used peripheral blood, collected 60 days after TCRalphabeta/CD19-depleted stem cell transplant. The CDR3 protein is CSARGGETGELFF. As DNA, the CDR3 is TGCAGTGCTAGAGGGGGCGAAACCGGGGAGCTGTTTTTT.